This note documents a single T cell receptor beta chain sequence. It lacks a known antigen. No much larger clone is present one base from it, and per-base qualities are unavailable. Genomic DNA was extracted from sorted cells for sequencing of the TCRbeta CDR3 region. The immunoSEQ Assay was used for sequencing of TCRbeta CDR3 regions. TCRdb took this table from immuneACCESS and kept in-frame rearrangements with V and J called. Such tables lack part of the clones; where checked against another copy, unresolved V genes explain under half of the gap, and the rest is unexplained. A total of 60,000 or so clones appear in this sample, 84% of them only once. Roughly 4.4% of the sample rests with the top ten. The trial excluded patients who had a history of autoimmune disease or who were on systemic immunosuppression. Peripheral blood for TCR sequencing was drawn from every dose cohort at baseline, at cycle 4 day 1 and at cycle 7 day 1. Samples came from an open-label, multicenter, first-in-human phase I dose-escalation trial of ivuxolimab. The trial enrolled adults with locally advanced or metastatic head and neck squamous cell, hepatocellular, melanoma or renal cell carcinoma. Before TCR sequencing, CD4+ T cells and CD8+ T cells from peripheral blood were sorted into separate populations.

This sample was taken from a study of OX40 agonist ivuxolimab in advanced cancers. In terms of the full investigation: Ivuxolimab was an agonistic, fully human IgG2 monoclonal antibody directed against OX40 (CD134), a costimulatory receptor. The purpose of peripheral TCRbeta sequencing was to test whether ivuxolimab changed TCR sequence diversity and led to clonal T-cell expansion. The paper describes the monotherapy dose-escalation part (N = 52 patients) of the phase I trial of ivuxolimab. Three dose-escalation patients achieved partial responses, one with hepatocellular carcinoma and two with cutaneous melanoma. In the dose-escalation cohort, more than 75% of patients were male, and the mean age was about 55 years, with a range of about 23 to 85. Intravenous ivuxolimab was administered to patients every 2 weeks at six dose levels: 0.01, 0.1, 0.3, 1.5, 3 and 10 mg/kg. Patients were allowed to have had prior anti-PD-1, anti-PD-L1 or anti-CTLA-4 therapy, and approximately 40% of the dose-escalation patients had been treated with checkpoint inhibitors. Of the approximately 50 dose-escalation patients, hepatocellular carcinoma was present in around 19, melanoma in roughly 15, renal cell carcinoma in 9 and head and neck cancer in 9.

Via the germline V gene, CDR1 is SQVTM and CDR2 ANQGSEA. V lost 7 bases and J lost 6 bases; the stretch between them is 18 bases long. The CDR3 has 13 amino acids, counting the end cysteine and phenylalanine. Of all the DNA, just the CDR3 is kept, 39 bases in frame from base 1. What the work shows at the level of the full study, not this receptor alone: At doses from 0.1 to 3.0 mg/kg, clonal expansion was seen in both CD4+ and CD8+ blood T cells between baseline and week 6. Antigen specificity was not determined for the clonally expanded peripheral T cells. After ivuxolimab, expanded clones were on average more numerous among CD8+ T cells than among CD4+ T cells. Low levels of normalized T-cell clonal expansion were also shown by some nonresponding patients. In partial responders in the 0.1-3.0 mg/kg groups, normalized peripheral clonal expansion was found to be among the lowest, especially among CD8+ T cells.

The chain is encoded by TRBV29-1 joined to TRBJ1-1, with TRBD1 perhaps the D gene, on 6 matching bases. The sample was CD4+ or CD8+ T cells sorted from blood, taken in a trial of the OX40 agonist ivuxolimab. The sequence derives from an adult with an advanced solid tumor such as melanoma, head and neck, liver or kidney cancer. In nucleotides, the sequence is TGCAGCGCACGACAGGCGATGGGGGCTGAAGCTTTCTTT. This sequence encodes CSARQAMGAEAFF. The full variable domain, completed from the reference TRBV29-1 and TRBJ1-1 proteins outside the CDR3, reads SAVISQKPSRDICQRGTSLTIQCQVDSQVTMMFWYRQQPGQSLTLIATANQGSEATYESGFVIDKFPISRPNLTFSTLTVSNMSPEDSSIYLCSARQAMGAEAFFGQGTRLTVV.